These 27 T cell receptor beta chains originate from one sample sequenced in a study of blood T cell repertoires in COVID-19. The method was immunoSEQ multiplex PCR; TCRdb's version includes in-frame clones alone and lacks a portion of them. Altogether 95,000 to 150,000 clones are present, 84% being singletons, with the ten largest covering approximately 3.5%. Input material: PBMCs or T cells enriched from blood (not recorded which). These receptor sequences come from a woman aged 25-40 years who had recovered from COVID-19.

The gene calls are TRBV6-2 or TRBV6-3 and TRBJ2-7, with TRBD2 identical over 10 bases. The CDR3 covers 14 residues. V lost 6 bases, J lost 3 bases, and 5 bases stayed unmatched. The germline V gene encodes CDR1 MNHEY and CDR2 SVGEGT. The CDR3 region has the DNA TGTGCCAGCAGGCCTAGCGGGAGTGTCTACGAGCAGTACTTC. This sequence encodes CASRPSGSVYEQYF.

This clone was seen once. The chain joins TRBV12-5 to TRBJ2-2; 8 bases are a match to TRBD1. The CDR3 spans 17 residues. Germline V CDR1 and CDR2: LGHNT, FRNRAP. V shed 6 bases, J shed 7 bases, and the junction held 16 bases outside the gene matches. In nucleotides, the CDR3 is TGTGCTAGTGGCCGGACAGGGCAATTGACGACCGACGGGGAGCTGTTTTTT. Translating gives CASGRTGQLTTDGELFF.

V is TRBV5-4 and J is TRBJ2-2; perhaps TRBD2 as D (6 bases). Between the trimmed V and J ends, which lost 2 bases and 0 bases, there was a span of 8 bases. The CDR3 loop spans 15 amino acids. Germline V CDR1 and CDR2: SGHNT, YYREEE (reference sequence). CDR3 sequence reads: CASSFSGANTGELFF. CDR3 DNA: TGTGCCAGCAGCTTTAGCGGCGCGAACACCGGGGAGCTGTTTTTT.

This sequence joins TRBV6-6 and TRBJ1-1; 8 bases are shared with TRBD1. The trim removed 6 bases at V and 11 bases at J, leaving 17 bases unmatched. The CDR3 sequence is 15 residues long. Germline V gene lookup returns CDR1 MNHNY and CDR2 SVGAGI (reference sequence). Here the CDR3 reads CASSPTLQTGAPAFF. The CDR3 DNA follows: TGTGCCAGCAGCCCCACACTACAGACAGGGGCGCCGGCTTTCTTT.

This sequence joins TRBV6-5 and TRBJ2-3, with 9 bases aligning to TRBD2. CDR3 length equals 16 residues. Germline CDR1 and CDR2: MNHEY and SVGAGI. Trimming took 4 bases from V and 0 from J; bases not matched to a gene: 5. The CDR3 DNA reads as TGTGCCAGCAGTTTCGGACTAGCGACTAGCACAGATACGCAGTATTTT. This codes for CASSFGLATSTDTQYF.

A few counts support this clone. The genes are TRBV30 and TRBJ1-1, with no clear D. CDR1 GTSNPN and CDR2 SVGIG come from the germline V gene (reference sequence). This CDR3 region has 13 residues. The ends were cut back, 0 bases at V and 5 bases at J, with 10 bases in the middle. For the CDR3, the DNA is TGTGCCTGGAGTGTACGCTCGGGGACTGAAGCTTTCTTT. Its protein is CAWSVRSGTEAFF.

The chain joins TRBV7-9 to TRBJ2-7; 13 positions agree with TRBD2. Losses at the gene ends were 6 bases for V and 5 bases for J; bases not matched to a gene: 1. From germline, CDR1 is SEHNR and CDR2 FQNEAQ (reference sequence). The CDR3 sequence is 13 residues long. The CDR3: CASRGTSGNEQYF. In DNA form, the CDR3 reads TGTGCCAGCAGGGGGACTAGCGGGAACGAGCAGTACTTC.

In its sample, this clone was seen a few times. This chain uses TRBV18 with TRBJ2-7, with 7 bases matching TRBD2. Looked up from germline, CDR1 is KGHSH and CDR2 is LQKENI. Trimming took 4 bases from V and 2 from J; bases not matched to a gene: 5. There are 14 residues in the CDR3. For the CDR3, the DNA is TGTGCCAGCTCACAAACGGGGAGGGCCTACGAGCAGTACTTC. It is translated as CASSQTGRAYEQYF.

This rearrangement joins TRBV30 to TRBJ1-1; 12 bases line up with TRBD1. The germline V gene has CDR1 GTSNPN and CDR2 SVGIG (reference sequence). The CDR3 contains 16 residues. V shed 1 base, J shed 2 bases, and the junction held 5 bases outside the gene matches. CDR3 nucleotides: TGTGCCTGGAGTGCCCGGGACAGGGGGCGAAACACTGAAGCTTTCTTT. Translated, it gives CAWSARDRGRNTEAFF.

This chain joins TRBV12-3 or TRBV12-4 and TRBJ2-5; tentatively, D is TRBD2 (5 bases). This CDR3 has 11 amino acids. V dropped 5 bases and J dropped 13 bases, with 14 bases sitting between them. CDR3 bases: TGTGCCAGCAGTCGAGGCGGGCCTCCGTACTTC. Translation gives CASSRGGPPYF.

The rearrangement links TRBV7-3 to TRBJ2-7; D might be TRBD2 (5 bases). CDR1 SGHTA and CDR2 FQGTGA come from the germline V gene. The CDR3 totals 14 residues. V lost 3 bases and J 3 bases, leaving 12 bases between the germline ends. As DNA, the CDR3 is TGTGCCAGCAGCTTTATGGACGGGGACTACGAGCAGTACTTC. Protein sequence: CASSFMDGDYEQYF.

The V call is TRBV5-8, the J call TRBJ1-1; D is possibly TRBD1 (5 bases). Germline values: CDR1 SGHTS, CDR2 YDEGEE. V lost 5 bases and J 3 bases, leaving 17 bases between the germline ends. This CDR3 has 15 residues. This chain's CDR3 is CASRPSGRGHTEAFF. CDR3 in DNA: TGTGCCAGCAGGCCTTCGGGGAGGGGACACACTGAAGCTTTCTTT.

The CDR3 spells CASSLGQGDYGYTF. CDR3 in DNA: TGTGCCAGCAGTTTGGGACAGGGAGACTATGGCTACACCTTC. The chain uses TRBV28 and TRBJ1-2; 9 bases agree with TRBD1. The CDR3 has 14 residues. With 3 bases clipped from V and 3 bases from J, the junction kept 2 bases outside the gene matches. The germline CDR1 and CDR2 sequences are MDHEN and SYDVKM.

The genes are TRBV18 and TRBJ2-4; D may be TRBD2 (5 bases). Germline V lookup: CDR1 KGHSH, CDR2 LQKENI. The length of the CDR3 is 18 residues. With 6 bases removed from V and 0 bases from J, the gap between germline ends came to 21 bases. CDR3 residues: CASSPLRGSLLAKNIQYF. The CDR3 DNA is TGTGCCAGCTCTCCCCTAAGAGGGTCATTACTAGCCAAAAACATTCAGTACTTC. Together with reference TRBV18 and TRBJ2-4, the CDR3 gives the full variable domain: NAGVMQNPRHLVRRRGQEARLRCSPMKGHSHVYWYRQLPEEGLKFMVYLQKENIIDESGMPKERFSAEFPKEGPSILRIQQVVRGDSAAYFCASSPLRGSLLAKNIQYFGAGTRLSVL.

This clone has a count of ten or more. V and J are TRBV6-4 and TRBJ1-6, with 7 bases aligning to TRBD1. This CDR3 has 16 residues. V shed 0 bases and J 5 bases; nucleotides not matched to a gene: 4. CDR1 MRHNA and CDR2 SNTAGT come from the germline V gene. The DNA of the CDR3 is TGTGCCAGCAGTGACTCTGCAGGGGGAGATAATTCACCCCTCCACTTT. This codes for CASSDSAGGDNSPLHF.

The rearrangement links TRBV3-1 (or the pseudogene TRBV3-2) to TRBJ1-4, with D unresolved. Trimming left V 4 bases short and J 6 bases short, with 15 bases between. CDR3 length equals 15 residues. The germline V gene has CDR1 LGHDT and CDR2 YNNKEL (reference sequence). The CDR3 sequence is CASSRQQLIHEKLFF. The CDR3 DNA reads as TGTGCCAGCAGCCGCCAACAGCTTATCCATGAAAAACTGTTTTTT.

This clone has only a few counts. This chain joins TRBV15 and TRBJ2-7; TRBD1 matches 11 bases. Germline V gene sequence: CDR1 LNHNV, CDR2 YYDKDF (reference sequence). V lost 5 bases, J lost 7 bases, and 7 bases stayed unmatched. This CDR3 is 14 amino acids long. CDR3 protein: CATSADRGLWEQYF. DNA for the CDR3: TGTGCCACCAGCGCGGACAGGGGGCTCTGGGAGCAGTACTTC.

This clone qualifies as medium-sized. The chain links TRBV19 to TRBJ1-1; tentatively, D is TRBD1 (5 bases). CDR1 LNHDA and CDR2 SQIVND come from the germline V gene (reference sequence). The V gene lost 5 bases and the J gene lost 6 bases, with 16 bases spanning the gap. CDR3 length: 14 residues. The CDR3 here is CASSFLGESAEAFF. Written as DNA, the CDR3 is TGTGCCAGTAGTTTTTTAGGGGAATCCGCTGAAGCTTTCTTT. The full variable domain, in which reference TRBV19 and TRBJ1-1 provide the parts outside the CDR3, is DGGITQSPKYLFRKEGQNVTLSCEQNLNHDAMYWYRQDPGQGLRLIYYSQIVNDFQKGDIAEGYSVSREKKESFPLTVTSAQKNPTAFYLCASSFLGESAEAFFGQGTRLTVV.

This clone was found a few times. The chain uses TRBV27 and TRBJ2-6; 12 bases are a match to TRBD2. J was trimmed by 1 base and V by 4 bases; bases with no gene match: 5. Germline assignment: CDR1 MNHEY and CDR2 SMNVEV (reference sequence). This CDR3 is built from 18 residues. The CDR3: CASSWSSGRGSGANVLTF. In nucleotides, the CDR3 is TGTGCCAGCAGTTGGTCTAGCGGGAGGGGTTCTGGGGCCAACGTCCTGACTTTC. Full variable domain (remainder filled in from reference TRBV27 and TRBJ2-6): EAQVTQNPRYLITVTGKKLTVTCSQNMNHEYMSWYRQDPGLGLRQIYYSMNVEVTDKGDVPEGYKVSRKEKRNFPLILESPSPNQTSLYFCASSWSSGRGSGANVLTFGAGSRLTVL.

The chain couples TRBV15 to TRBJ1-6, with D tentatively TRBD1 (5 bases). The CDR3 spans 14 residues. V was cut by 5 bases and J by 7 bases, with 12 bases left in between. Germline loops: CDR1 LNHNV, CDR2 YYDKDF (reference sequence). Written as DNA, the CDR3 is TGTGCCACCAGCTCGGGGGTCAGCAATTCACCCCTCCACTTT. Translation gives CATSSGVSNSPLHF. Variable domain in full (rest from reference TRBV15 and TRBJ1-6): DAMVIQNPRYQVTQFGKPVTLSCSQTLNHNVMYWYQQKSSQAPKLLFHYYDKDFNNEADTPDNFQSRRPNTSFCFLDIRSPGLGDTAMYLCATSSGVSNSPLHFGNGTRLTVT.

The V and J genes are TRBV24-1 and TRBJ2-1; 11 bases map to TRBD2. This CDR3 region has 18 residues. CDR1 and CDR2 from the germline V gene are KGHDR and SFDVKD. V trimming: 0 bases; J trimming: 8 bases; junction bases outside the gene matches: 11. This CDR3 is CATSDLPSGRKGRDEQFF. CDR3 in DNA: TGTGCCACCAGTGATTTGCCTAGCGGGAGGAAAGGGCGGGATGAGCAGTTCTTC.

The CDR3 sequence is CASSLAGYSNQPQHF. CDR3 bases: TGTGCCAGCAGCTTAGCCGGGTATAGCAATCAGCCCCAGCATTTT. J is TRBJ1-5 and V is TRBV7-2; D uncertain. The germline V gene has CDR1 SGHTA and CDR2 FQGNSA. Trimming stripped 0 bases from V and 0 bases from J, with 6 bases between. There are 15 residues in the CDR3.

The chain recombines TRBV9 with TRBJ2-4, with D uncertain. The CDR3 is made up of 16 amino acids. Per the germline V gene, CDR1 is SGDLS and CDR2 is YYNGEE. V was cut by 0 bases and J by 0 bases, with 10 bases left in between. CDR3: CASSVDGELAKNIQYF. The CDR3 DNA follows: TGTGCCAGCAGCGTAGACGGAGAACTAGCCAAAAACATTCAGTACTTC.

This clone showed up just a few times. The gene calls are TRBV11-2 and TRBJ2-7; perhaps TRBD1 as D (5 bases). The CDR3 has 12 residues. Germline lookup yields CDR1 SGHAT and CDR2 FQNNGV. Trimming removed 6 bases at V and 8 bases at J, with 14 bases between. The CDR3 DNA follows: TGTGCCAGCAGGTCAACAGGCTCCAAGCAGTACTTC. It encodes CASRSTGSKQYF.

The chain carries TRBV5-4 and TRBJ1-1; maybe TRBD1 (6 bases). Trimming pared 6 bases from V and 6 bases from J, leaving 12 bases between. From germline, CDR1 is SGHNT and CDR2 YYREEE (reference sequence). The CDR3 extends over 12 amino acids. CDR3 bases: TGTGCCAGCACCCTGGACAGAGCTGAAGCTTTCTTT. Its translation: CASTLDRAEAFF.

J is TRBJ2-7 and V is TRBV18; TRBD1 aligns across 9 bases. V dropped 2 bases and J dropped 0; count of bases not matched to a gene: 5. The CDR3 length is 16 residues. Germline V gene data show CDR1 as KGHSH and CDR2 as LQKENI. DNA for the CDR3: TGTGCCAGCTCACCATATGGGACAGGGTCCTCCTACGAGCAGTACTTC. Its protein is CASSPYGTGSSYEQYF.

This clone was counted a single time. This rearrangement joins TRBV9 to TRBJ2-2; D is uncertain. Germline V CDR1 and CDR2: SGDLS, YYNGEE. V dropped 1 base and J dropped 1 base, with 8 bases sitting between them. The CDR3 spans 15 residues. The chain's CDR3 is CASSVTERNTGELFF. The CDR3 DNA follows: TGTGCCAGCAGCGTAACAGAGAGGAACACCGGGGAGCTGTTTTTT.